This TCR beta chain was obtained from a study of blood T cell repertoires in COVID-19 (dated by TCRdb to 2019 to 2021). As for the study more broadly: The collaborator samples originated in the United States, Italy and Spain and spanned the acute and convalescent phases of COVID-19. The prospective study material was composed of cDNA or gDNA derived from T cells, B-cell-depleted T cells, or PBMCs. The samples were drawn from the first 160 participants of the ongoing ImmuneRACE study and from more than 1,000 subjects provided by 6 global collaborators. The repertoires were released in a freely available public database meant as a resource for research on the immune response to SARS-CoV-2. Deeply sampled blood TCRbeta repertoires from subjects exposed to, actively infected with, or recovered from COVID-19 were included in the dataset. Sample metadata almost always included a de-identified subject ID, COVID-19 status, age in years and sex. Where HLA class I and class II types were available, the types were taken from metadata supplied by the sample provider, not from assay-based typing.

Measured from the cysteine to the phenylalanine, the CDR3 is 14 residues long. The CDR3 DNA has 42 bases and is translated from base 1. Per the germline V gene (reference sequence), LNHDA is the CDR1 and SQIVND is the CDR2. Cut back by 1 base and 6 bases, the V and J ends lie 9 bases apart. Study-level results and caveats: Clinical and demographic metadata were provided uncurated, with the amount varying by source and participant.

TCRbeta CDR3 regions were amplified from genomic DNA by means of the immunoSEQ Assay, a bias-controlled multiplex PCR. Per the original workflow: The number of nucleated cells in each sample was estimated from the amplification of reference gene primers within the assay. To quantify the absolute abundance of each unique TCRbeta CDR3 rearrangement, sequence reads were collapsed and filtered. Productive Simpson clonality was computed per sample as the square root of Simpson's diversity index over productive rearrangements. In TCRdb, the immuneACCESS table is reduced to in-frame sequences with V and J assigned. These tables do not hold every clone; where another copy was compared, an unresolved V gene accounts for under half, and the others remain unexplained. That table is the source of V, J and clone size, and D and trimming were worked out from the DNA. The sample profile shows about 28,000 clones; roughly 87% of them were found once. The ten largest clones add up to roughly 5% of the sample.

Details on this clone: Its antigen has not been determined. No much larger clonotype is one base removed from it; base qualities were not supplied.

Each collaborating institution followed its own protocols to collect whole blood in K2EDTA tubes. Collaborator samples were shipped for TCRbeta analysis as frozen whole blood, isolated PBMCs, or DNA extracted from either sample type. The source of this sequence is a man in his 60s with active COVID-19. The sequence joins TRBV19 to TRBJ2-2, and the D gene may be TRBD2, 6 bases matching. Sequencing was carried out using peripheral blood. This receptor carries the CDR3 CASSIGLDSGELFF. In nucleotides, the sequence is TGTGCCAGTAGTATAGGACTAGATTCCGGGGAGCTGTTTTTT.